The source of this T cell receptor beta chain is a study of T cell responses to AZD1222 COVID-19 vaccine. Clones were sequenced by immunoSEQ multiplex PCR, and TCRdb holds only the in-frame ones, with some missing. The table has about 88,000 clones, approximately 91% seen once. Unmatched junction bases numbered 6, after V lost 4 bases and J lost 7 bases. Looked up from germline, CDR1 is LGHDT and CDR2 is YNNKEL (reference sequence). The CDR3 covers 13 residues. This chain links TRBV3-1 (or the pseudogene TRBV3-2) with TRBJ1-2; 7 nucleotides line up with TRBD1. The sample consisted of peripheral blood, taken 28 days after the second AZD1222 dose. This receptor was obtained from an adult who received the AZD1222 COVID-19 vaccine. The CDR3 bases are TGTGCCAGCAGCCGCGACAGGGCAAGTGGCTACACCTTC. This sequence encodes CASSRDRASGYTF.